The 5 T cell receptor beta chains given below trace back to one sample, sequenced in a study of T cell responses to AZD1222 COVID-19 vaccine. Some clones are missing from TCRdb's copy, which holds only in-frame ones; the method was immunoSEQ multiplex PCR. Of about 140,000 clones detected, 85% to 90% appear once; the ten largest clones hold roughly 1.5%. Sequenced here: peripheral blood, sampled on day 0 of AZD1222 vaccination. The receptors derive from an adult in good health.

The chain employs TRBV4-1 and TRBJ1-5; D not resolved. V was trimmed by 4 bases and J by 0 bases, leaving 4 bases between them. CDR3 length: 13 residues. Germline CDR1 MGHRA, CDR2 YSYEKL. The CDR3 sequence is CASSRDSNQPQHF. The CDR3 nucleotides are TGCGCCAGCAGCCGAGATAGCAATCAGCCCCAGCATTTT.

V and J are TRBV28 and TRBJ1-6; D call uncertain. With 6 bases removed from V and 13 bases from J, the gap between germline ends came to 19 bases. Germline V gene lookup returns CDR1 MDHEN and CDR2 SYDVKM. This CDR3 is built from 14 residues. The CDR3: CASSRAGRPSPLHF. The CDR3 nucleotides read TGTGCCAGCAGCCGGGCCGGTCGGCCCTCGCCCCTCCACTTT.

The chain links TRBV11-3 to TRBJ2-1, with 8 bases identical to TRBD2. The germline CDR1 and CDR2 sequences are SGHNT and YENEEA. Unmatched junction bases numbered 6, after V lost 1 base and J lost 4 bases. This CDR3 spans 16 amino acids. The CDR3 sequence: CASSLGRGGGYNEQFF. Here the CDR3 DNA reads TGTGCCAGCAGCTTAGGCCGGGGCGGGGGGTACAATGAGCAGTTCTTC. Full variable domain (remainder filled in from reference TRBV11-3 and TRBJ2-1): EAGVVQSPRYKIIEKKQPVAFWCNPISGHNTLYWYLQNLGQGPELLIRYENEEAVDDSQLPKDRFSAERLKGVDSTLKIQPAELGDSAVYLCASSLGRGGGYNEQFFGPGTRLTVL.

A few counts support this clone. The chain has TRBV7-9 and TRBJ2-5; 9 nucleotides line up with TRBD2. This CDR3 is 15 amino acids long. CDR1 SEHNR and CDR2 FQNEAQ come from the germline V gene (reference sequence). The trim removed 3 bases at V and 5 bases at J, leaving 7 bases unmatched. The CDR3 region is CASSFSGGGQETQYF. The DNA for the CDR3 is TGTGCCAGCAGCTTTAGCGGGGGAGGCCAGGAGACCCAGTACTTC.

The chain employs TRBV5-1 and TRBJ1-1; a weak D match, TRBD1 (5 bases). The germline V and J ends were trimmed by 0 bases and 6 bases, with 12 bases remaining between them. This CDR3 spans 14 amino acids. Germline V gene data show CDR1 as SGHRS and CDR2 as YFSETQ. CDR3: CASSLDFGAAEAFF. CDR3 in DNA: TGCGCCAGCAGCTTGGATTTTGGGGCGGCTGAAGCTTTCTTT.